This T cell receptor (delta chain) stems from a study of gammadelta T cells in human blood. With respect to this clone: No antigen is known for it. A far larger clone is just one base off, so this is likely a read error. Other DNA sequences from this sample encode an identical CDR3 as well.

TCRdb processed the RT-PCR reads again with the CATT caller. Counted here are some 500 delta-chain clones, roughly 60% occurring once; the ten biggest clones make up around 56%. Germline V CDR1 and CDR2: TSWWSYY, QGS. The CDR3 spans 13 residues. Study outcomes and limitations: Polyclonal expansion of innate γδ T cells after birth appeared microbially driven.

This receptor was taken from a human fetus. The specimen sequenced was non-Vgamma9Vdelta2 gamma-delta T cells from fetal blood. The rearrangement joins TRDV1 to TRDJ1; TRDD3 is a possible D gene (5 bases). The chain's CDR3 is CALGEGDTDKLIF. The CDR3 bases are TGTGCTCTTGGGGAAGGGGACACCGATAAACTTATCTTT.